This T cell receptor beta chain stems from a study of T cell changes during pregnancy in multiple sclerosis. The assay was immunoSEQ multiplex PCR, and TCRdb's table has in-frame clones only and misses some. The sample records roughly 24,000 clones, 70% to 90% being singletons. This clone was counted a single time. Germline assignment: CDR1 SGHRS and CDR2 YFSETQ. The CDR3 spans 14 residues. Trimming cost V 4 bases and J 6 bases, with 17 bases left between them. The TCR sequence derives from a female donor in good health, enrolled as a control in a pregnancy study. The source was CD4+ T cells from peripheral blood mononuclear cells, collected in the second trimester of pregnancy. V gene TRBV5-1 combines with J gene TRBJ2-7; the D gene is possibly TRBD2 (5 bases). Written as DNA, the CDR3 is TGCGCCAGCAGCGGCGGACTGCCCCCCTCCGAGCAGTACTTC. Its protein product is CASSGGLPPSEQYF.